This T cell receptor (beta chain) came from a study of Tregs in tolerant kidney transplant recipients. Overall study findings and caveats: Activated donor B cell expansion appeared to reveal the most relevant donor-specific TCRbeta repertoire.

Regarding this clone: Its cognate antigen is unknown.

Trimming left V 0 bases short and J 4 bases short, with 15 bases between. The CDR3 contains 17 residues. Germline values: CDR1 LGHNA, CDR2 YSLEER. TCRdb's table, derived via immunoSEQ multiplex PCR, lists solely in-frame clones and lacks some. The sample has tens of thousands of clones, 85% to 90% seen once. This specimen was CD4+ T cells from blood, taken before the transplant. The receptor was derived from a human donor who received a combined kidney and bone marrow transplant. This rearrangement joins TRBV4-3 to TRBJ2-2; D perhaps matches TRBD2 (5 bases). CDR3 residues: CASSQDHVGELTGELFF. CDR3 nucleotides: TGCGCCAGCAGCCAAGATCATGTCGGGGAGCTCACCGGGGAGCTGTTTTTT.